This T cell receptor beta chain is drawn from a study of cytotoxic CD8 clonotypes in ibrutinib-treated CLL. At the level of the study: Among patients, around 24 responded partially and 2 completely; 14 then stayed remitted and roughly 12 progressed after median approximately 72 months. There were, on average, nearly 260,000 productive templates and about 85,000 productive rearrangements per sample. The study, taken as a whole, reports: Baseline-level clonality went beyond age-matched healthy donors and moved in step with circulating CD8+ T-cell counts.

Of note for this clone: The antigen remains undetermined.

CDR3 size: 15 residues. V lost 0 bases and J lost 1, with 7 bases in between. Germline loops: CDR1 MNHEY, CDR2 SMNVEV (reference sequence). The protocol was immunoSEQ multiplex PCR, while the TCRdb copy is restricted to in-frame clones and leaves out a portion. There are around 10,000 clones in the sample; 79% occur only once, and around 16% lies in the top ten. Sequences were derived from PBMCs, sampled at disease progression, from a patient treated with ibrutinib. This clonotype was sampled from a human donor with chronic lymphocytic leukemia. The J gene is TRBJ1-5, the V gene TRBV27; D is unresolved. The CDR3 reads CASSLSSGSNQPQHF. As DNA, the CDR3 is TGTGCCAGCAGTTTATCCTCTGGGAGCAATCAGCCCCAGCATTTT.